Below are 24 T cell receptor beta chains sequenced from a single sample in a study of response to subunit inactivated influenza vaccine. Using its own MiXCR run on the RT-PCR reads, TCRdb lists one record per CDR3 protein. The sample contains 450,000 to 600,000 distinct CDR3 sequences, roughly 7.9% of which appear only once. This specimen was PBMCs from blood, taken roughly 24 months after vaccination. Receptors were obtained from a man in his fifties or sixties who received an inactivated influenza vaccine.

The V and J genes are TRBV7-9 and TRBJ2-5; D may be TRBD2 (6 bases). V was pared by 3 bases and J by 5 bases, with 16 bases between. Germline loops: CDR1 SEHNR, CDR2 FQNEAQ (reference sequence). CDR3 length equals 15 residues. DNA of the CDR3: TGTGCCAGCAGCTTGGCCCAAGGAGGGTGGGAGACCCAGTACTTC. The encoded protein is CASSLAQGGWETQYF.

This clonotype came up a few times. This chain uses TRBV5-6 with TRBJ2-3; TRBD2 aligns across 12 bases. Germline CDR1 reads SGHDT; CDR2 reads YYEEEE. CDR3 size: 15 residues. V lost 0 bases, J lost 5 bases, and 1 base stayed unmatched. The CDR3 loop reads CASSLAGLAGDTQYF. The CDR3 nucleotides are TGTGCCAGCAGCTTGGCGGGACTAGCGGGAGATACGCAGTATTTT.

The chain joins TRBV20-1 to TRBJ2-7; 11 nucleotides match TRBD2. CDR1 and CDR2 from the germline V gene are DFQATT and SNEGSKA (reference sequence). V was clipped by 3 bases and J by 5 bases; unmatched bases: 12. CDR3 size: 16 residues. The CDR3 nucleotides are TGCAGTGCTAGGAGTCTAGCGGGAGGACGTATGGACGAGCAGTACTTC. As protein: CSARSLAGGRMDEQYF.

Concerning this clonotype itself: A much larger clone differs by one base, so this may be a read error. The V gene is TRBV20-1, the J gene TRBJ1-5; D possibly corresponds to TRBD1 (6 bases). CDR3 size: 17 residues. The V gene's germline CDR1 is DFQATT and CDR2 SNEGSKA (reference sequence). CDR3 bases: TGCTGTGCTAGAGACCCTCTTGGGGCAGGGGCAAATCAGCCCCAGCATTTT. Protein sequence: CCARDPLGAGANQPQHF.

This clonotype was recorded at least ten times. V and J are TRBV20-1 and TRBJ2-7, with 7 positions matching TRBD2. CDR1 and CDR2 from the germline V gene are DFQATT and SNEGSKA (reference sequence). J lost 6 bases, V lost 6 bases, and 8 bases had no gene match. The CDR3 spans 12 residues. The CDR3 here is CSARTSSVEQYF. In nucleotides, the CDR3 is TGCAGTGCCAGGACTAGTTCGGTCGAGCAGTACTTC.

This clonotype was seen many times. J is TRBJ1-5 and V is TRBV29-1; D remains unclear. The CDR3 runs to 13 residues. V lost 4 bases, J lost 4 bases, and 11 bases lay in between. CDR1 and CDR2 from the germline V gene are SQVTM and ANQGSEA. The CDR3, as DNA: TGCAGCGTTGGTTTCGGATTTAATCAGCCCCAGCATTTT. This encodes CSVGFGFNQPQHF.

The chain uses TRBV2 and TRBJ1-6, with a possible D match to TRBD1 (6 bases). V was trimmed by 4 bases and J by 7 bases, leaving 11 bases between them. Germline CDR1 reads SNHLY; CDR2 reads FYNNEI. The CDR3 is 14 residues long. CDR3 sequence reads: CASSGAGVNSPLHF. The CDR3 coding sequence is TGTGCCAGCAGTGGCGCAGGGGTGAATTCACCCCTCCACTTT.

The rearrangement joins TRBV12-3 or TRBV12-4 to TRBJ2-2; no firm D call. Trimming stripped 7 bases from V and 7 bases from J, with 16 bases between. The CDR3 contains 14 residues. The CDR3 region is CASIKGFGYGELFF. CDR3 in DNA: TGTGCCAGCATCAAAGGGTTCGGATACGGGGAGCTGTTTTTT.

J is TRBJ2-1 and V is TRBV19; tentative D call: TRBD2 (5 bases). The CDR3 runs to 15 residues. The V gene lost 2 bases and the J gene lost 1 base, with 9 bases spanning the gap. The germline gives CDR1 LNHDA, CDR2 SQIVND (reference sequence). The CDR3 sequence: CASSISAVSYNEQFF. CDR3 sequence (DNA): TGTGCCAGTAGTATATCAGCGGTATCCTACAATGAGCAGTTCTTC.

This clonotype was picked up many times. The CDR3 here is CATYSISDGYTF. DNA of the CDR3: TGTGCCACCTACAGCATTTCCGATGGCTACACCTTC. The J gene is TRBJ1-2, the V gene TRBV24-1; D remains unclear. Germline CDR1 reads KGHDR; CDR2 reads SFDVKD. The CDR3 has 12 residues. V was cut by 9 bases and J by 6 bases, with 13 bases left in between.

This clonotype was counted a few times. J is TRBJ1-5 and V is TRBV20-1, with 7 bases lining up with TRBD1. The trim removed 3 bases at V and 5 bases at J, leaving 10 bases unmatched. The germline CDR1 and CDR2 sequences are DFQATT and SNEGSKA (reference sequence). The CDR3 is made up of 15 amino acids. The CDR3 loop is CSARPGGRSDQPQHF. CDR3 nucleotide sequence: TGCAGTGCTAGGCCAGGGGGTCGGAGCGATCAGCCCCAGCATTTT.

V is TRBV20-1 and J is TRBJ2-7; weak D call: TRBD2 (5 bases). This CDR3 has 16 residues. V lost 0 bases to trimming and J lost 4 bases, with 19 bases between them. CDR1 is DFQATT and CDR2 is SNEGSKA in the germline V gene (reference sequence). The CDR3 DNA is TGCAGTGCTAGAGATACGAGGAGAGGGCCCCCTTACGAGCAGTACTTC. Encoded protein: CSARDTRRGPPYEQYF.

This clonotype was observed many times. This CDR3 reads CASRSSRRRPYEQYF. CDR3 nucleotides: TGTGCCAGCAGAAGTAGTCGGCGGAGACCCTACGAGCAGTACTTC. The V call is TRBV6-1, the J call TRBJ2-7, with D uncertain. Trimming shortened V by 6 bases and J by 2 bases, and 17 bases separated the two germline ends. CDR1 is MNHNS and CDR2 is SASEGT in the germline V gene. The CDR3 loop spans 15 amino acids.

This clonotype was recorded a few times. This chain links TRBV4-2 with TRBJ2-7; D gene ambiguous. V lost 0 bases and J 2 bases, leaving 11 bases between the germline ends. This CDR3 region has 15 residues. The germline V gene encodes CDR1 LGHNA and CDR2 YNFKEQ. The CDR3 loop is CASSQDFPATYEQYF. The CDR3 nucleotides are TGTGCCAGCAGCCAAGATTTTCCAGCTACCTACGAGCAGTACTTC.

DNA of the CDR3: TGCAGTGCTAACAGGGCAAACATTCAGTACTTC. The encoded protein is CSANRANIQYF. The chain couples TRBV20-1 to TRBJ2-4; D may be TRBD1 (6 bases). V was clipped by 4 bases and J by 6 bases, with 7 bases between them. The germline CDR1 and CDR2 sequences are DFQATT and SNEGSKA (reference sequence). The CDR3 loop spans 11 amino acids.

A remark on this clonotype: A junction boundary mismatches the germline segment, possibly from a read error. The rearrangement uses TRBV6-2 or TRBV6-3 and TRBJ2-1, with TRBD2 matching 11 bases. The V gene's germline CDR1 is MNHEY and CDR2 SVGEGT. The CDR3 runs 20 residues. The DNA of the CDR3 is TGTGCCAACAGTTACTCGCTGTTAGCGGGGGGGCAAAGCTCCTACAATGAGCAGTTCTTC. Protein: CANSYSLLAGGQSSYNEQFF.

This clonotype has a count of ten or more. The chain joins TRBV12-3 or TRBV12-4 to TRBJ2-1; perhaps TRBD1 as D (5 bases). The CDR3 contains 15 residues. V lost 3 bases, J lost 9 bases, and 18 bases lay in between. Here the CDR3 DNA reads TGTGCCAGCAGTTTTAGTAGGGGCCCCCCCGGTGAGCAGTTCTTC. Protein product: CASSFSRGPPGEQFF.

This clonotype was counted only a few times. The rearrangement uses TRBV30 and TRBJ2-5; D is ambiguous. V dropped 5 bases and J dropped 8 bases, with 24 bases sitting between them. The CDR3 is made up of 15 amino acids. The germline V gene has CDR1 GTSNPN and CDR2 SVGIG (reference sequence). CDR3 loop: CAWSPNLAVGGTQYF. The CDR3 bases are TGTGCCTGGTCCCCGAACCTGGCGGTCGGCGGTACCCAGTACTTC.

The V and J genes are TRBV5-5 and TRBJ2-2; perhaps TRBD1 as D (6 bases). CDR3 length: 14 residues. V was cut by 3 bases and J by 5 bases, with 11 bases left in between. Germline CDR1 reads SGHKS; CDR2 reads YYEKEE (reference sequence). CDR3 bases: TGTGCCAGCAGCTCGGACAGTTGGACCGGGGAGCTGTTTTTT. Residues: CASSSDSWTGELFF.

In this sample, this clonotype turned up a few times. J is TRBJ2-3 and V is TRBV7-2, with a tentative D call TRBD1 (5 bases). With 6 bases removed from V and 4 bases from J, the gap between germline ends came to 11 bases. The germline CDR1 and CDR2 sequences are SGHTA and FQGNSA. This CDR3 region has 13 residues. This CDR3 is CASRLDSADTQYF. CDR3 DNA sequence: TGTGCCAGCAGGCTCGACAGTGCAGATACGCAGTATTTT.

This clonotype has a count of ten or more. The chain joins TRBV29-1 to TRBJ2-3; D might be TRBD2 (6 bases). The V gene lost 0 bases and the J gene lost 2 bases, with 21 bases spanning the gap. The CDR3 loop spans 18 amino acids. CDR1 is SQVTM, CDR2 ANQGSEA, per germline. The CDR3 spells CSVEDRIPRDSVTDTQYF. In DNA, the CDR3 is TGCAGCGTTGAAGATCGGATCCCCCGGGACTCCGTCACAGATACGCAGTATTTT.

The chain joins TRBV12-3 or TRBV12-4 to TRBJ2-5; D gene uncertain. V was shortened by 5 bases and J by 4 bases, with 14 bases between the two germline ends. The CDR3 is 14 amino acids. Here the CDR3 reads CASSDQRWGETQYF. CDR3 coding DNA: TGTGCCAGCAGTGACCAGCGTTGGGGAGAGACCCAGTACTTC.

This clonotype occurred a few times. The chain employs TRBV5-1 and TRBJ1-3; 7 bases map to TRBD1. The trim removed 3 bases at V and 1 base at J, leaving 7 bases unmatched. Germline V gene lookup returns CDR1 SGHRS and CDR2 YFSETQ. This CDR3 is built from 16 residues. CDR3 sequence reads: CASSSTGQLSGNTIYF. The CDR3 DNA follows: TGCGCCAGCAGCTCTACGGGACAGCTTTCTGGAAACACCATATATTTT.

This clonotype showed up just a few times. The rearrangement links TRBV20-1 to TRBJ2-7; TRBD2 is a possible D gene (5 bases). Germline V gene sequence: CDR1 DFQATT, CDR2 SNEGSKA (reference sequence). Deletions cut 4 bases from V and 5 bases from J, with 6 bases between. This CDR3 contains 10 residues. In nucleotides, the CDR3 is TGCAGTGCTATGAGGGACGAGCAGTACTTC. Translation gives CSAMRDEQYF.